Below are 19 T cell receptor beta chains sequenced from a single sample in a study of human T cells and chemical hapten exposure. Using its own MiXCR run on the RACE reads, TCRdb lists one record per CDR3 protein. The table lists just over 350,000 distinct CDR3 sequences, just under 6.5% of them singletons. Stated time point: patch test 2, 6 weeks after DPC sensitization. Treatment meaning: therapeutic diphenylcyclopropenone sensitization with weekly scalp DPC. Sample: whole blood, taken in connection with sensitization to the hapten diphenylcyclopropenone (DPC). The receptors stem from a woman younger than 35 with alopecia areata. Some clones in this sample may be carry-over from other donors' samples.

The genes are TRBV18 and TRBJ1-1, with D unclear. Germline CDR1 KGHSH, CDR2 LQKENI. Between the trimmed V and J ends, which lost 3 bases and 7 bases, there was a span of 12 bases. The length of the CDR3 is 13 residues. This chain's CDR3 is CASSPMRSHEAFF. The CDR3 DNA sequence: TGTGCCAGCTCACCGATGCGCAGTCATGAAGCTTTCTTT.

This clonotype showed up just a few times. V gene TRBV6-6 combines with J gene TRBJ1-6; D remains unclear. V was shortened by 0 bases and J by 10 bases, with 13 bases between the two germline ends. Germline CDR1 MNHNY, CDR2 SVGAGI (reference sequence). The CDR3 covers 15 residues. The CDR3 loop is CASSYSGREESPLHF. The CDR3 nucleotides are TGTGCCAGCAGTTACTCTGGCAGAGAAGAGTCACCCCTCCACTTT.

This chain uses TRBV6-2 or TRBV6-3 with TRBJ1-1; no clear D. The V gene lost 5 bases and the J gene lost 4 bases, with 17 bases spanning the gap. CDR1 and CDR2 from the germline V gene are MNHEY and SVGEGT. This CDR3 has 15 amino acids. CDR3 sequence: CASSLIPGQGTEAFF. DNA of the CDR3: TGTGCCAGCAGTCTAATCCCGGGCCAAGGCACTGAAGCTTTCTTT.

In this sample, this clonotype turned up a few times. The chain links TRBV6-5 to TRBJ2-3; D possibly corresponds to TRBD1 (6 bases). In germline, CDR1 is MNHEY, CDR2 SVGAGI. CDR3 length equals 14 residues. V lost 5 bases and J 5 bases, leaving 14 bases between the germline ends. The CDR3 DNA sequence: TGTGCCAGCAGTGGGCTACAGGGAGTAGATACGCAGTATTTT. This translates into CASSGLQGVDTQYF.

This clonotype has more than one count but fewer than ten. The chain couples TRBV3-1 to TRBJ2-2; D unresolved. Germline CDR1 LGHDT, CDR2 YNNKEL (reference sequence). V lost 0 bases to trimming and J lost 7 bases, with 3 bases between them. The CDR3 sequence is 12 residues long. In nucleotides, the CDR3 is TGTGCCAGCAGCCAAGATCTCGGGGAGCTGTTTTTT. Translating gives CASSQDLGELFF.

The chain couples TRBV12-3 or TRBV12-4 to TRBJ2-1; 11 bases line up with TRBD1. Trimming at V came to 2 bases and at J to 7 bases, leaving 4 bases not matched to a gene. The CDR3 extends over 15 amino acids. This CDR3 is CASSLTGTGGNEQFF. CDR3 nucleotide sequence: TGTGCCAGCAGTTTAACCGGGACAGGGGGAAATGAGCAGTTCTTC.

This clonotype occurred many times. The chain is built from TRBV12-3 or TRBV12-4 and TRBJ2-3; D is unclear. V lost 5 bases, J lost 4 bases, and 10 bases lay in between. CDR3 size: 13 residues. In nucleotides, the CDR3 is TGTGCCAGCAGTCCTACCGGGTCAGATACGCAGTATTTT. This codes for CASSPTGSDTQYF.

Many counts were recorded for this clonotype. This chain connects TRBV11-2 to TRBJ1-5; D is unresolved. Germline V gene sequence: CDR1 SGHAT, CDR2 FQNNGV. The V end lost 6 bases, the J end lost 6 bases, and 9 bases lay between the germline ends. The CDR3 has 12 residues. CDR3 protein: CASRGPGQPQHF. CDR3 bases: TGTGCCAGCAGGGGCCCAGGTCAGCCCCAGCATTTT.

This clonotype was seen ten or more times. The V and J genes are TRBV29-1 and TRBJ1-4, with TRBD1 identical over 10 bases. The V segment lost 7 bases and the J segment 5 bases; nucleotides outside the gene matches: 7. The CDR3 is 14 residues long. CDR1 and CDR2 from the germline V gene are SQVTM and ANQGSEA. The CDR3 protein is CSAWDRGMNEKLFF. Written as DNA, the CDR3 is TGCAGCGCATGGGACAGGGGTATGAATGAAAAACTGTTTTTT.

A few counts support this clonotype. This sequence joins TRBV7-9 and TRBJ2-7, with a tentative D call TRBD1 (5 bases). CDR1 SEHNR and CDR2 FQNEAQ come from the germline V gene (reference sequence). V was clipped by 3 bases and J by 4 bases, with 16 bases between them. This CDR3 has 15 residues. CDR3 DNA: TGTGCCAGCAGCTTTGTTCAGGGCGCATCTTACGAGCAGTACTTC. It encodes CASSFVQGASYEQYF.

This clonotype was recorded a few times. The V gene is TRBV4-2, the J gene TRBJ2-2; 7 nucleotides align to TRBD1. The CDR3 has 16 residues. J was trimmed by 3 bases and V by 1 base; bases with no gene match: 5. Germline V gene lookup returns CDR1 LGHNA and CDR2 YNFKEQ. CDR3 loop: CASSQGTGGDTGELFF. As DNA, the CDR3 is TGTGCCAGCAGCCAAGGGACAGGAGGCGACACCGGGGAGCTGTTTTTT.

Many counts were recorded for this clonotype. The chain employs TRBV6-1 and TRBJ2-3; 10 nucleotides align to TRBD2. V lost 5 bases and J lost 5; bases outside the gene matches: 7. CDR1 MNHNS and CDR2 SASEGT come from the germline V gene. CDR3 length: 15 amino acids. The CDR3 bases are TGTGCCAGCAGTTTAAGCGGGGGGGCCGGAGATACGCAGTATTTT. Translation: CASSLSGGAGDTQYF.

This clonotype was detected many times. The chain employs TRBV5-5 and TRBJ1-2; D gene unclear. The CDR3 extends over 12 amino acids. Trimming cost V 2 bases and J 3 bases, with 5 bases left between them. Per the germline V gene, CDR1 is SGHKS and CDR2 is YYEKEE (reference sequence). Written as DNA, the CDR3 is TGTGCCAGCAGCTTTGTAGACTATGGCTACACCTTC. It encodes CASSFVDYGYTF.

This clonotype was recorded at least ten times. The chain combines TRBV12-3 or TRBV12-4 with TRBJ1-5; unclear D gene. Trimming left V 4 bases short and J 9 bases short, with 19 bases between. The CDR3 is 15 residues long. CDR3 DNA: TGTGCCAGCAGTTGGGGATTTGGAGTCGGTGGGCCCCAGCATTTT. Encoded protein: CASSWGFGVGGPQHF.

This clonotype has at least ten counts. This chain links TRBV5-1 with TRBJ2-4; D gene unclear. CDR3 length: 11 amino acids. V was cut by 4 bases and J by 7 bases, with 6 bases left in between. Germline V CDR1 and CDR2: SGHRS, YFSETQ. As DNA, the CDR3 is TGCGCCAGCAGCGCCCGGAACATTCAGTACTTC. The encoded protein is CASSARNIQYF.

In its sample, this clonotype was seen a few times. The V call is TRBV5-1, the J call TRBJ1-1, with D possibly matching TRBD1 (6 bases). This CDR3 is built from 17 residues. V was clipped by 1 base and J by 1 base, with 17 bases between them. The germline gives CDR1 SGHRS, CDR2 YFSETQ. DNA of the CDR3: TGCGCCAGCAGCTTGCCCGGGACAACCGTGAAGAACACTGAAGCTTTCTTT. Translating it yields CASSLPGTTVKNTEAFF.

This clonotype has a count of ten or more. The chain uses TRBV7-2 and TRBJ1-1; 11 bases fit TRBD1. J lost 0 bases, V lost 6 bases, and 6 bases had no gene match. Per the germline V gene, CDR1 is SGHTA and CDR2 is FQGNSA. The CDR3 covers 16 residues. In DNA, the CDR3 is TGTGCCAGCAGGGGACAGGGGGGGTTGGTGAACACTGAAGCTTTCTTT. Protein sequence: CASRGQGGLVNTEAFF.

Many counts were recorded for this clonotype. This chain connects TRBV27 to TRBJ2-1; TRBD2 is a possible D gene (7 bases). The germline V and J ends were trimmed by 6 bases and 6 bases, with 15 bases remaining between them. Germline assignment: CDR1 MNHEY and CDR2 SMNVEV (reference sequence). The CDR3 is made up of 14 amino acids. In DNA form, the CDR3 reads TGTGCCAGCAGGATCATGGGGGGGGCCAATGAGCAGTTCTTC. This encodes CASRIMGGANEQFF.

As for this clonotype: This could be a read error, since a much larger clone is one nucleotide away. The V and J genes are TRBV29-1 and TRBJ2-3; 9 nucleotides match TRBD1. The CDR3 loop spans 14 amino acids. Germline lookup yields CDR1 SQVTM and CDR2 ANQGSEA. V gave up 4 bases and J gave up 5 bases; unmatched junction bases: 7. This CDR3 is CSVGQGEVIDTQYF. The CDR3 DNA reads TGCAGCGTTGGACAGGGGGAAGTAATAGATACGCAGTATTTT.